Sequencing of this T cell receptor beta chain was carried out in a study of blood T cell repertoires in COVID-19 (dated by TCRdb to the early 2020s). Turning to the overall study: Samples from collaborators originated in the United States, Italy and Spain and spanned both the acute and convalescent phases of COVID-19. The material from the prospective study consisted of cDNA or gDNA derived from T cells, B-cell-depleted T cells, or PBMCs. Deeply sampled blood TCRbeta repertoires from subjects exposed to, actively infected with, or recovered from COVID-19 were included in the dataset. The repertoires were released in a freely available public database intended as a resource for research on the immune response to SARS-CoV-2. The samples were drawn from the first 160 participants of the ongoing ImmuneRACE study and from 1,254 subjects provided by 6 global collaborators. The sample metadata nearly always contained a de-identified subject ID, COVID-19 status, age in years and sex. Where HLA class I and class II types were available, the types were taken from metadata supplied by the sample provider, not from assay-based typing. General study outcomes and caveats: How much clinical and demographic metadata was included differed by source and by participant, and the metadata was provided uncurated.

With respect to this clone: Its antigen is currently not known. The sample holds no much larger clone one base away, and base qualities are not on file.

The collaborating institutions used their own protocols to collect whole blood in K2EDTA tubes. For TCRbeta analysis, collaborator samples were shipped as frozen whole blood, as isolated PBMCs, or as DNA extracted from either sample type. From the cysteine up to the phenylalanine, the CDR3 has a length of 14 residues. Only CDR3 DNA is held: 42 bases, read in frame from base 1. Sequences SSHAT (CDR1) and FNYEAQ (CDR2) are obtained from the germline V gene (reference sequence). Relative to germline, V is 1 base shorter and J is 7 bases shorter, with 11 bases between their ends. TCRbeta CDR3 regions were amplified from genomic DNA by means of the immunoSEQ Assay, a bias-controlled multiplex PCR. Per the authors' processing: The number of nucleated cells in each sample was estimated by amplification of reference gene primers within the assay. Sequence reads were collapsed and filtered to measure the absolute abundance of every unique TCRbeta CDR3 rearrangement. For each sample, productive Simpson clonality was calculated by taking the square root of Simpson's diversity index across productive rearrangements. The source is immuneACCESS, and TCRdb retained only in-frame sequences with V and J called. Part of the clones is not carried over; for the studies checked, unresolved V genes explain less than half of this, and the remainder is unexplained. Clone size and V and J calls were adopted from that table, with D and trimming inferred from the DNA. The sample records about 170,000 clones, about 80% of which are singletons. The ten largest clonotypes hold 9.5% to 13% of the sample.

The TCR was taken from a man between 65 and 80 years old with active or convalescent COVID-19. Source material: peripheral blood. The chain couples TRBV7-7 to TRBJ2-1; TRBD2 is a possible D gene, resting on 5 matching bases. The nucleotide sequence reads as follows: TGTGCCAGCAGCTTAGGATATGAGGGTAATGAGCAGTTCTTC. This encodes CASSLGYEGNEQFF.